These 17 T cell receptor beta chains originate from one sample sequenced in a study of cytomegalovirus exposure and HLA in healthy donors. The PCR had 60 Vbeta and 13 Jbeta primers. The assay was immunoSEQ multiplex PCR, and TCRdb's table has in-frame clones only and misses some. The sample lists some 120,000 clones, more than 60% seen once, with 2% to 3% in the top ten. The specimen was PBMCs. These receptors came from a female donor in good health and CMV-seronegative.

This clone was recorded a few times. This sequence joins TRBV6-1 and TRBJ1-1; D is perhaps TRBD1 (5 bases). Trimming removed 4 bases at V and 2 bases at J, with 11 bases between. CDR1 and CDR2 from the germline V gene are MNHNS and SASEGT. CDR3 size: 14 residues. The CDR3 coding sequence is TGTGCCAGCAGTGGATTACAGGTTAACACTGAAGCTTTCTTT. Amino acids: CASSGLQVNTEAFF.

DNA of the CDR3: TGCAGCGTGCAGGGGGGATACTCCTACGAGCAGTACTTC. Protein: CSVQGGYSYEQYF. The V call is TRBV29-1, the J call TRBJ2-7; a possible D gene is TRBD1 (7 bases). Trimming cost V 6 bases and J 0 bases, with 12 bases left between them. Germline CDR1 reads SQVTM; CDR2 reads ANQGSEA. This CDR3 spans 13 amino acids.

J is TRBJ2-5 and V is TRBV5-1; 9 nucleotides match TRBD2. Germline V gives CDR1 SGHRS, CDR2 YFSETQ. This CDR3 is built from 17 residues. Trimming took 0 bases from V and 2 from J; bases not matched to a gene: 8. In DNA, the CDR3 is TGCGCCAGCAGCTTGGGTCCTCTAGCGGGGAGACAAGAGACCCAGTACTTC. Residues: CASSLGPLAGRQETQYF.

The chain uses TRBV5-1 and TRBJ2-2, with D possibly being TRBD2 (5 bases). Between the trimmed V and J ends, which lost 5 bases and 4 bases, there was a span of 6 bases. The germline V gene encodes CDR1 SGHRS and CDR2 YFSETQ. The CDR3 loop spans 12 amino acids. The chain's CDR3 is CASRRATGELFF. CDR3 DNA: TGCGCCAGCAGGCGGGCCACCGGGGAGCTGTTTTTT. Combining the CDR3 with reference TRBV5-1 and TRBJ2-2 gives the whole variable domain KAGVTQTPRYLIKTRGQQVTLSCSPISGHRSVSWYQQTPGQGLQFLFEYFSETQRNKGNFPGRFSGRQFSNSRSEMNVSTLELGDSALYLCASRRATGELFFGEGSRLTVL.

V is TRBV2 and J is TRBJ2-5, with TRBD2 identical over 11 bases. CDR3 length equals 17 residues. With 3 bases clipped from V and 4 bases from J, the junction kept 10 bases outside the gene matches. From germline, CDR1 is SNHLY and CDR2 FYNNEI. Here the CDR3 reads CASSDAYSGGARETQYF. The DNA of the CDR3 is TGTGCCAGCAGTGACGCTTATAGCGGGGGGGCCCGAGAGACCCAGTACTTC.

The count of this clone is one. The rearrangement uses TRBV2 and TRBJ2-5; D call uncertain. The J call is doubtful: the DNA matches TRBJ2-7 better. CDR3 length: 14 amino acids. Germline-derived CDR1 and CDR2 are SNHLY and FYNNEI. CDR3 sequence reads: CASSERVSSYEQYF. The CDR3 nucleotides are TGTGCCAGCAGTGAACGGGTCAGCTCGTACGAGCAGTACTTC.

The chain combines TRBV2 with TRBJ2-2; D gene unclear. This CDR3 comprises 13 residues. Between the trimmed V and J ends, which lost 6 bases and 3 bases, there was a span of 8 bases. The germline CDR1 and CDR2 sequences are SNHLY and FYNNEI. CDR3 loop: CASSPADTGELFF. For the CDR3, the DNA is TGTGCCAGCAGCCCCGCGGACACCGGGGAGCTGTTTTTT.

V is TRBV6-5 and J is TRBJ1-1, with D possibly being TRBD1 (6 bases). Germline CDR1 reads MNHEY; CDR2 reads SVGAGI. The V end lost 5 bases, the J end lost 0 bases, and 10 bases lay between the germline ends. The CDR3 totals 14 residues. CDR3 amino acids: CASSRTAMNTEAFF. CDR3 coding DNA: TGTGCCAGCAGTAGGACAGCAATGAACACTGAAGCTTTCTTT.

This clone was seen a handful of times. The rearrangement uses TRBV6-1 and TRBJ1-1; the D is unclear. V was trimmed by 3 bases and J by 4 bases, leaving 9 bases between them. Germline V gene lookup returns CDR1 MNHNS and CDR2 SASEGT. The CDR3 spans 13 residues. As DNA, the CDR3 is TGTGCCAGCAGTGATCAGCAGGTCACTGAAGCTTTCTTT. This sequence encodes CASSDQQVTEAFF.

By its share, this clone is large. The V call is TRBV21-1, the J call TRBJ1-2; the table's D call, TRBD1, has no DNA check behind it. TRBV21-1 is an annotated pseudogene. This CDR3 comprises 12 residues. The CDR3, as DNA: TGTGCCAGCAGCTCGACAGGGTATGGCTACACCTTC. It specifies CASSSTGYGYTF.

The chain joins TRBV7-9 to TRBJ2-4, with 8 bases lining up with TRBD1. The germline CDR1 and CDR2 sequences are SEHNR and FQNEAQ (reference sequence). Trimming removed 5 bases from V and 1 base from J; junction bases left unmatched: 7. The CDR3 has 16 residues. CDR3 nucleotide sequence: TGTGCCAGCAGCCAGGGACAGGCCCGGGCCAAAAACATTCAGTACTTC. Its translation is CASSQGQARAKNIQYF.

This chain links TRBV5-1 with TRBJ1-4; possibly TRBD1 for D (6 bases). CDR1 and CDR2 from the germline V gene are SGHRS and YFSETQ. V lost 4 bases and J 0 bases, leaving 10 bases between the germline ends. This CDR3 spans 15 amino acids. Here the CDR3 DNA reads TGCGCCAGCAGCGCACAGGGATCAACTAATGAAAAACTGTTTTTT. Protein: CASSAQGSTNEKLFF.

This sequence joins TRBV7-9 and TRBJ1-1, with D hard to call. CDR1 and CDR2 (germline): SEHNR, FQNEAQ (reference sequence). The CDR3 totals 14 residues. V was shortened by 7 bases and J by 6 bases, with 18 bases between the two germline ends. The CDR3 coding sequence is TGTGCCAGCATCCAGCCCGGGGTATTATCTGAAGCTTTCTTT. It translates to CASIQPGVLSEAFF.

CDR3 nucleotide sequence: TGTGCCAGCAGCTTGGCTCCAGGACAGGGGAGCACTGAAGCTTTCTTT. Translated, it gives CASSLAPGQGSTEAFF. This chain connects TRBV5-4 to TRBJ1-1; 9 bases agree with TRBD1. This CDR3 is built from 16 residues. The germline V gene encodes CDR1 SGHNT and CDR2 YYREEE (reference sequence). The V and J ends lost 0 bases and 4 bases, in that order; junction bases with no gene match: 7.

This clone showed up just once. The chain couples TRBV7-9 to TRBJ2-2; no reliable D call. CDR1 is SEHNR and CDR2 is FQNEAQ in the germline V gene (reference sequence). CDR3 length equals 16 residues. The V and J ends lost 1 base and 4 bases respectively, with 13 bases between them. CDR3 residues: CASSLVPEFSTGELFF. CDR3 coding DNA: TGTGCCAGCAGCTTAGTACCAGAATTTTCCACCGGGGAGCTGTTTTTT.

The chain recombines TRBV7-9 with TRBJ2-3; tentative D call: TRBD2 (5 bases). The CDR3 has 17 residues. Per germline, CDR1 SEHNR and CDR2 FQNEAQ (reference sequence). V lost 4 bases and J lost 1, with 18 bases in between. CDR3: CASSSPLDGERTDTQYF. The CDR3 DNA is TGTGCCAGCAGCTCCCCCCTCGACGGGGAACGCACAGATACGCAGTATTTT.

The DNA of the CDR3 is TGTGCCAGCAGCCCCGGGGGGAAGAACGAGCAGTACTTC. Its protein is CASSPGGKNEQYF. V usage is TRBV7-9 and J usage is TRBJ2-5; TRBD2 matches at 7 bases. The J call could be wrong; TRBJ2-7 is a better fit for the DNA end. Germline V gene sequence: CDR1 SEHNR, CDR2 FQNEAQ (reference sequence). This CDR3 is 13 amino acids long.